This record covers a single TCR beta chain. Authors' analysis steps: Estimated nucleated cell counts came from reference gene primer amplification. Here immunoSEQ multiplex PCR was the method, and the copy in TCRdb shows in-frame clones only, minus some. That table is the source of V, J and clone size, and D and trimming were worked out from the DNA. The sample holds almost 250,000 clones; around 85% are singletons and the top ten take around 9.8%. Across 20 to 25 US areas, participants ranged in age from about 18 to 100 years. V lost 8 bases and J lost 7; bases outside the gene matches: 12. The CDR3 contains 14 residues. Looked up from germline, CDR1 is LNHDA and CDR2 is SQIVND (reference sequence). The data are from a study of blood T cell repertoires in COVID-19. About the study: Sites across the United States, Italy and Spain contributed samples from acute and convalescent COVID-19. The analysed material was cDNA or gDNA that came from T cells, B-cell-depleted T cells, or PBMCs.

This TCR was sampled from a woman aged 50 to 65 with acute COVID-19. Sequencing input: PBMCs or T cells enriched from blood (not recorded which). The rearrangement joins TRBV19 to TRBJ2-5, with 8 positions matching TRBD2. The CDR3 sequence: CASSLGPGGGTQYF. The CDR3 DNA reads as TGTGCCAGTTCCCTGGGACCGGGAGGGGGGACCCAGTACTTC.